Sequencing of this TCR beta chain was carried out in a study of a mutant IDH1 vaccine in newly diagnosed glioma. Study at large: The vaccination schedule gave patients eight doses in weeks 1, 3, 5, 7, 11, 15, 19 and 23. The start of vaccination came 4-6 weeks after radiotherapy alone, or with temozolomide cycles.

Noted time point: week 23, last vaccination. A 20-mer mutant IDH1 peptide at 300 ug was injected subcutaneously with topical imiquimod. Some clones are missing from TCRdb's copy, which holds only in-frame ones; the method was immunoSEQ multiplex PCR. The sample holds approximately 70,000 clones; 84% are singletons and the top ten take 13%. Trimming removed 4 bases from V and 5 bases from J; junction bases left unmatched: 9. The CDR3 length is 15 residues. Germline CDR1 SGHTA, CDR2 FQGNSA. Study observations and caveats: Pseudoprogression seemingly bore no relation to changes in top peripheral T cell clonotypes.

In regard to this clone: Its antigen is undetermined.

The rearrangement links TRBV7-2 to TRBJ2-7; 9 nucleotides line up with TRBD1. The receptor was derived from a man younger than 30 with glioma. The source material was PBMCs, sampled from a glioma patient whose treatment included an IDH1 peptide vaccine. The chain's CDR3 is CASSSPDRGLHEQYF. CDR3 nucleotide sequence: TGTGCCAGCAGCTCCCCGGACAGGGGTCTCCACGAGCAGTACTTC.